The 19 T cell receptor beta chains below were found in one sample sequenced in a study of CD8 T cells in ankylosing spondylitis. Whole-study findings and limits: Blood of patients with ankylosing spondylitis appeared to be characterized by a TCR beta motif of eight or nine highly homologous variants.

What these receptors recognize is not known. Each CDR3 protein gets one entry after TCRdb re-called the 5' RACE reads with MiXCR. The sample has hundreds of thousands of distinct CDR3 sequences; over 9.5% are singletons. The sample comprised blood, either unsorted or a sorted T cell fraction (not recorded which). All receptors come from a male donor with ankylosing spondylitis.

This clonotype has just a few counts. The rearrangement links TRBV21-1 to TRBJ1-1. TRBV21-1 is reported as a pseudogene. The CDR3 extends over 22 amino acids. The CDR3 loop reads CASSDSSRWDGREGLSGTEAFF. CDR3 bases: TGTGCCAGCAGTGATTCCAGTAGATGGGACGGTAGGGAAGGCTTGAGTGGCACTGAAGCTTTCTTT.

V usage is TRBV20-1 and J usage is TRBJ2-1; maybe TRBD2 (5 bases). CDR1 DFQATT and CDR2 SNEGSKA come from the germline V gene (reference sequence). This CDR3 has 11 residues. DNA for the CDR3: TGCAGCCACCGGGACTACAATGAGCAGTTCTTC. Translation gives CSHRDYNEQFF.

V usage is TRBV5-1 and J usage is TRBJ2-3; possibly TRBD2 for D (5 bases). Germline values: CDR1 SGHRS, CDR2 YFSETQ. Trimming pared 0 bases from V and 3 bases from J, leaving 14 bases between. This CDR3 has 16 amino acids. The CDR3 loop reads CASSLARLASTDTQYF. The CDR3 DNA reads TGCGCCAGCAGCTTGGCTCGCCTAGCTTCTACAGATACGCAGTATTTT.

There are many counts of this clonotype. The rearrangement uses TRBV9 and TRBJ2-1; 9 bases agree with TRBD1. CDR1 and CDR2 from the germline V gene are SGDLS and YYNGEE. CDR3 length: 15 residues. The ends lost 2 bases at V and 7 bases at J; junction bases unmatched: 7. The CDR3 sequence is CASSVGQGGWNEQFF. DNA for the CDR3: TGTGCCAGCAGCGTGGGACAGGGCGGTTGGAATGAGCAGTTCTTC.

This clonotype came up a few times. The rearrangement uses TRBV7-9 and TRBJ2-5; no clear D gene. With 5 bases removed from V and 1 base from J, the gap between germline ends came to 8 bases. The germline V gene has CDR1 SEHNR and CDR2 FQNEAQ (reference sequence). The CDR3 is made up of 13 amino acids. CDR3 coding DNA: TGTGCCAGCAGCCCTAATAGCCAAGAGACCCAGTACTTC. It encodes CASSPNSQETQYF.

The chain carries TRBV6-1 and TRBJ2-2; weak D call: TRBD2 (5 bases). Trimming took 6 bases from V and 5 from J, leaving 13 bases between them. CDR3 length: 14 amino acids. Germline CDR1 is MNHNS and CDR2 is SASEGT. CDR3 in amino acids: CASRPDGNTGELFF. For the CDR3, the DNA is TGTGCCAGCAGACCGGACGGGAATACCGGGGAGCTGTTTTTT.

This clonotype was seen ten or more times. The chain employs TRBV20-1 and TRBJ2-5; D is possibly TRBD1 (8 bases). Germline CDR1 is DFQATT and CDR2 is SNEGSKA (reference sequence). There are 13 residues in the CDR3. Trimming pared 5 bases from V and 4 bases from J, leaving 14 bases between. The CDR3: CSARTGGGETQYF. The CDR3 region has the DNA TGCAGTGCTCGAACAGGGGGGGGAGAGACCCAGTACTTC.

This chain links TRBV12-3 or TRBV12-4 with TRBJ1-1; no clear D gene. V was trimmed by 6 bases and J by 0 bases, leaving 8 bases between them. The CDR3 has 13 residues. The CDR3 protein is CASSQMMNTEAFF. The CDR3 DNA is TGTGCCAGCAGCCAAATGATGAACACTGAAGCTTTCTTT.

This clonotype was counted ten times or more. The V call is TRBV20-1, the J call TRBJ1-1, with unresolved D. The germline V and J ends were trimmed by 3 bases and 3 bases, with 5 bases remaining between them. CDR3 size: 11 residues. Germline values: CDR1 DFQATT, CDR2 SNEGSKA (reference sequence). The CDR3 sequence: CSASADTEAFF. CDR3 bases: TGCAGTGCTAGCGCGGACACTGAAGCTTTCTTT.

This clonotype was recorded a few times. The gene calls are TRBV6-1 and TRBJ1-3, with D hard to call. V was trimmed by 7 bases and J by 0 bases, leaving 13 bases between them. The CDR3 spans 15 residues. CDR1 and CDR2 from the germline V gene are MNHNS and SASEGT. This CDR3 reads CASTRHPISGNTIYF. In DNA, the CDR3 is TGTGCCAGCACTAGACATCCGATCTCTGGAAACACCATATATTTT.

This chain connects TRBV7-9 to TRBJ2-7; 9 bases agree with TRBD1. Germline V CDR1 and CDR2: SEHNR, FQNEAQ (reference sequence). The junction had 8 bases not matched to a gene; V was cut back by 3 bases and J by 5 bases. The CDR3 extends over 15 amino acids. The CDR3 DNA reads TGTGCCAGCAGCTTCTTGGGGACAGGGTTCGACGAGCAGTACTTC. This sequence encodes CASSFLGTGFDEQYF.

In DNA form, the CDR3 reads TGCGCCAGCAGCCTCGAGGGGGGGTATGCCAAGCAGTACTTC. This codes for CASSLEGGYAKQYF. The chain links TRBV4-3 to TRBJ2-7; D is possibly TRBD2 (7 bases). With 4 bases removed from V and 8 bases from J, the gap between germline ends came to 18 bases. The length of the CDR3 is 14 residues. The V gene's germline CDR1 is LGHNA and CDR2 YSLEER.

For the CDR3, the DNA is TGTGCCAGCAGTTTAGGGCCCTCAGGGGATAATTCACCCCTCCACTTT. Its protein product is CASSLGPSGDNSPLHF. This chain uses TRBV12-3 or TRBV12-4 with TRBJ1-6, with a possible D match to TRBD1 (6 bases). With 1 base removed from V and 5 bases from J, the gap between germline ends came to 12 bases. This CDR3 is built from 16 residues.

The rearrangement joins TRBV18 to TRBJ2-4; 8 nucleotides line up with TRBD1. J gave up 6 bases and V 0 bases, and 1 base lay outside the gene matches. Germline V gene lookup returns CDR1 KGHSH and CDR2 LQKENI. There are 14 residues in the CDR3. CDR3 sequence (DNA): TGTGCCAGCTCACCACCGGGGACAGGAAACATTCAGTACTTC. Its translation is CASSPPGTGNIQYF.

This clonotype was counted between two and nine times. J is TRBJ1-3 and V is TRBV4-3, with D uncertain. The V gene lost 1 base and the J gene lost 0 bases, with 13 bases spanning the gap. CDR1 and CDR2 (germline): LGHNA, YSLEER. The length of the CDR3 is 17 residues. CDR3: CASSQVVADLSGNTIYF. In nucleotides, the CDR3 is TGCGCCAGCAGCCAAGTAGTAGCGGATCTCTCTGGAAACACCATATATTTT.

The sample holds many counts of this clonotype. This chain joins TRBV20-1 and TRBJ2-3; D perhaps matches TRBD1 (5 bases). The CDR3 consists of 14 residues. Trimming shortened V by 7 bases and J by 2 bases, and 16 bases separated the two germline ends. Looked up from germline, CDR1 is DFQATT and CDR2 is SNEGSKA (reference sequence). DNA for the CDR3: TGCAGTGGGGTAAGGGGTCCCGTCACAGATACGCAGTATTTT. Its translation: CSGVRGPVTDTQYF.

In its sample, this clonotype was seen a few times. Here the CDR3 DNA reads TGTGCCAGCAGCTTAGTCCCGGCGCAGCACAAGCCCCAGCATTTT. This codes for CASSLVPAQHKPQHF. This sequence joins TRBV7-2 and TRBJ1-5, with D unresolved. Trimming stripped 1 base from V and 8 bases from J, with 15 bases between. The CDR3 has 15 amino acids. The germline gives CDR1 SGHTA, CDR2 FQGNSA. The variable domain in full, completed from reference TRBV7-2 and TRBJ1-5, reads GAGVSQSPSNKVTEKGKDVELRCDPISGHTALYWYRQSLGQGLEFLIYFQGNSAPDKSGLPSDRFSAERTGGSVSTLTIQRTQQEDSAVYLCASSLVPAQHKPQHFGDGTRLSIL.

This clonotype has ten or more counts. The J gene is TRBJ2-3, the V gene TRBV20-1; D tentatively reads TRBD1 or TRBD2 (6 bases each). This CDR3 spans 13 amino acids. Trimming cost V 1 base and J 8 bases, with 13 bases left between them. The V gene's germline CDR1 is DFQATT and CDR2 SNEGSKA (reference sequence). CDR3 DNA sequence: TGCAGTGCTAGAGTACTGGAGGGGGGTACGCAGTATTTT. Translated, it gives CSARVLEGGTQYF.

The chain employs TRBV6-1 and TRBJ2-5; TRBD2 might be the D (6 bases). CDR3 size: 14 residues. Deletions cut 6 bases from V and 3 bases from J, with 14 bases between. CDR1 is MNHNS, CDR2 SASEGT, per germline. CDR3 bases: TGTGCCAGCAGCTCAATAGGAGGGGAAGAGACCCAGTACTTC. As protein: CASSSIGGEETQYF.